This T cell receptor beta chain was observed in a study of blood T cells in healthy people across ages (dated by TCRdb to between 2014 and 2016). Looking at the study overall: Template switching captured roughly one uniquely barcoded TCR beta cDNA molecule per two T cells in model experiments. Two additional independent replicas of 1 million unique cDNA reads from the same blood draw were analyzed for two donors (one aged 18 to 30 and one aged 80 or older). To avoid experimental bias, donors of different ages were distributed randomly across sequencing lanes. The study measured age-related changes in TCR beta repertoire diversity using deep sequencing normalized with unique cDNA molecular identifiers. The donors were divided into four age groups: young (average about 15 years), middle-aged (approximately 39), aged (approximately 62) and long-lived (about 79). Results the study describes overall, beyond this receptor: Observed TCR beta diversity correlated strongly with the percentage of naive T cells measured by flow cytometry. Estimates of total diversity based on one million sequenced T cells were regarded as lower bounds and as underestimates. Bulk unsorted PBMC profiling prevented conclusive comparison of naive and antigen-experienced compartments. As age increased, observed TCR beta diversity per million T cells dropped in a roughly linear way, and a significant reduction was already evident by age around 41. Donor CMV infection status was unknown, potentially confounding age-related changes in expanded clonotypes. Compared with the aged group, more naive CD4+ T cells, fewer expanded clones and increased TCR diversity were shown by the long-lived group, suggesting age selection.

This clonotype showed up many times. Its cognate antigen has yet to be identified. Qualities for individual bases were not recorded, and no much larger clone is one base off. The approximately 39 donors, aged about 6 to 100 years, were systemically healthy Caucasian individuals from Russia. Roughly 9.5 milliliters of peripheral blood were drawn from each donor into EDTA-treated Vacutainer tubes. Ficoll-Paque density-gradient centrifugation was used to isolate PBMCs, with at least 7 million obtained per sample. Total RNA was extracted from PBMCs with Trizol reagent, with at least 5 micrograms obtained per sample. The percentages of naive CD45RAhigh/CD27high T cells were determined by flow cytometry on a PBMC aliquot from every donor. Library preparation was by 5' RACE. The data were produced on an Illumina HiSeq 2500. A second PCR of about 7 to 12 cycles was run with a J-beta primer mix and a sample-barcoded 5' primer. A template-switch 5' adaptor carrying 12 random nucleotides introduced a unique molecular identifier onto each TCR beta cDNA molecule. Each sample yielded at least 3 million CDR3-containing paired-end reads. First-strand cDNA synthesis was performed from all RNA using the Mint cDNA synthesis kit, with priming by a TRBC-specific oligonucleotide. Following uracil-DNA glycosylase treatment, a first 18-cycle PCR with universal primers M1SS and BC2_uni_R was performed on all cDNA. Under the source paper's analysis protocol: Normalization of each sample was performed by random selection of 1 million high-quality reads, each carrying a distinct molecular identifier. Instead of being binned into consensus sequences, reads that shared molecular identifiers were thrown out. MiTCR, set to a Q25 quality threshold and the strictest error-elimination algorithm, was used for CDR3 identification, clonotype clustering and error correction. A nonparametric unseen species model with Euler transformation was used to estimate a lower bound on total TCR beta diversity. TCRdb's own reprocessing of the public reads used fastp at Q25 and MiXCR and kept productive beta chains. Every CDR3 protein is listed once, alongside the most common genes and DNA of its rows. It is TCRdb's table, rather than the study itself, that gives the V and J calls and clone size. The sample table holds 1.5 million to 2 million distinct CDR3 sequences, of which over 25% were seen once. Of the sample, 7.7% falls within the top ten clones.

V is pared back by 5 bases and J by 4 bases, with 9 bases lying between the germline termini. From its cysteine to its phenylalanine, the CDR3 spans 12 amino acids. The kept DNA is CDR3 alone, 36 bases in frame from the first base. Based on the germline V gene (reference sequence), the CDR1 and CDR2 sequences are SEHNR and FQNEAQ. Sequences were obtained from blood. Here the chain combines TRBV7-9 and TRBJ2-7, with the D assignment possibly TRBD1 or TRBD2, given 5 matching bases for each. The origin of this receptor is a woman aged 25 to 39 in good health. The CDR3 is CASSDGTYEQYF. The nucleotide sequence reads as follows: TGTGCCAGCAGCGATGGGACGTACGAGCAGTACTTC.